These T cell receptor beta chains were read from a single sample in a study of beta chain features in type 1 diabetes. Generated by immunoSEQ multiplex PCR, the TCRdb table keeps only in-frame clones and is missing some. The sample contains hundreds of thousands of clones, over 12% of which appear only once. The sample comprised naive CD4+ T cells from blood. The source of these receptors is a man aged 18 to 30 with type 1 diabetes. The CDR3 runs from the conserved cysteine through the conserved F or W. D genes are given only for firm matches. Clone size, where shown, is once, few, many, or a class for clones that have expanded.

J: TRBJ2-7
D: .
size: .
V: TRBV29-1
DNA: TGCAGCGTTGAAATCGCCCCTCCGTCTCGGGAGCAGTACTTC
CDR3: CSVEIAPPSREQYF

J: TRBJ2-3
D: .
size: few
V: TRBV11-2
DNA: TGTGCCAGCAGCTTAAGTGTGCGGGATACGCAGTATTTT
CDR3: CASSLSVRDTQYF

J: TRBJ2-3
D: TRBD2
size: few
V: TRBV5-4
DNA: TGTGCCAGCAGCTCGGGGACTAGCGGGGGACGGGCAGATACGCAGTATTTT
CDR3: CASSSGTSGGRADTQYF

J: TRBJ2-7
D: TRBD1
size: few
V: TRBV2
DNA: TGTGCCAGCAGTTCGACAGGGGGAATTAGCTACGAGCAGTACTTC
CDR3: CASSSTGGISYEQYF

J: TRBJ2-7
D: TRBD2
size: few
V: TRBV9
DNA: TGTGCCAGCAGCGTAGGGGGGACTAGCTCCTACGAGCAGTACTTC
CDR3: CASSVGGTSSYEQYF

J: TRBJ2-4
D: .
size: .
V: TRBV14
DNA: TGTGCCAGCAGCCAAGGGTATAGGGTCGGCAAAAACATTCAGTACTTC
CDR3: CASSQGYRVGKNIQYF

J: TRBJ1-5
D: .
size: few
V: TRBV28
DNA: TGTGCCAGCACTCGGACAGTAAATGGGGGCAATCAGCCCCAGCATTTT
CDR3: CASTRTVNGGNQPQHF

J: TRBJ1-2
D: .
size: .
V: TRBV6-6
DNA: TGTGCCAGTACCCCGGGACCGTTCTATGGCTACACCTTC
CDR3: CASTPGPFYGYTF

J: TRBJ2-2
D: .
size: few
V: TRBV18
DNA: TGTGCCAGCTCACCCGGGGAGCCCCGAGTCACCGGGGAGCTGTTTTTT
CDR3: CASSPGEPRVTGELFF

J: TRBJ2-3
D: TRBD2
size: few
V: TRBV7-2
DNA: TGTGCCAGCAGCTCACGGACTAGCGTAGACACAGATACGCAGTATTTT
CDR3: CASSSRTSVDTDTQYF

J: TRBJ1-1
D: .
size: .
V: TRBV7-9
DNA: TGTGCCAGTACCTTCATAGACACTGAAGCTTTCTTT
CDR3: CASTFIDTEAFF

J: TRBJ1-1
D: .
size: few
V: TRBV19
DNA: TGTGCCAGTAGTACTACCCTCACAGTATCAGGGACTGAAGCTTTCTTT
CDR3: CASSTTLTVSGTEAFF

J: TRBJ2-1
D: .
size: few
V: TRBV10-3
DNA: TGTGCCATCAGTCCCGATAAGAGCTCCTACAATGAGCAGTTCTTC
CDR3: CAISPDKSSYNEQFF

J: TRBJ1-2
D: .
size: few
V: TRBV9
DNA: TGTGCCAGCAGCGTAGTACGGGGCGGCTACACCTTC
CDR3: CASSVVRGGYTF

J: TRBJ2-3
D: .
size: few
V: TRBV28
DNA: TGTGCCAGCAGCCTACAGGGAGGAGGCACAGATACGCAGTATTTT
CDR3: CASSLQGGGTDTQYF

J: TRBJ2-5
D: .
size: .
V: TRBV5-1
DNA: TGCGCCAGCAAGTCGGGATACGTGGTGGAGACCCAGTACTTC
CDR3: CASKSGYVVETQYF

J: TRBJ1-1
D: .
size: .
V: TRBV11-2
DNA: TGTGCCAGCAGCTTTTCAGGGAACACTGAAGCTTTCTTT
CDR3: CASSFSGNTEAFF

J: TRBJ2-1
D: TRBD1
size: .
V: TRBV11-2
DNA: TGTGCCAGCAGCCCTCCTGGGCAGGGGGCGTACAATGAGCAGTTCTTC
CDR3: CASSPPGQGAYNEQFF

J: TRBJ2-1
D: .
size: few
V: TRBV7-8
DNA: TGTGCCAGCAGCTTCCAGGCAGACAATGAGCAGTTCTTC
CDR3: CASSFQADNEQFF

J: TRBJ1-2
D: .
size: .
V: TRBV5-6
DNA: TGTGCCAGCAGCTTGGACAGGGCCTCCTATGGCTACACCTTC
CDR3: CASSLDRASYGYTF

J: TRBJ2-1
D: TRBD2
size: .
V: TRBV4-1
DNA: TGCGCCAGCACGAGGGGAGGGCCGGGTGAGCAGTTCTTC
CDR3: CASTRGGPGEQFF

J: TRBJ2-7
D: .
size: few
V: TRBV13
DNA: TGTGCCAGCAGCTTACGGCCCGGTGCTCGGAAGCAGTACTTC
CDR3: CASSLRPGARKQYF

J: TRBJ2-7
D: TRBD1
size: .
V: TRBV6-6
DNA: TGTGCCAGCAGGGCCGGGACAGGAACCTACGAGCAGTACTTC
CDR3: CASRAGTGTYEQYF

J: TRBJ2-2
D: TRBD2
size: .
V: TRBV9
DNA: TGTGCCAGCAGCGTAGGGACTAGCGGATCCGGGGAGCTGTTTTTT
CDR3: CASSVGTSGSGELFF

J: TRBJ1-5
D: .
size: few
V: TRBV30
DNA: TGTGCCTGGAGTTTCGACAGCAATCAGCCCCAGCATTTT
CDR3: CAWSFDSNQPQHF

J: TRBJ2-5
D: .
size: .
V: TRBV6-6
DNA: TGTGCCAGCAGTCGCTCACTGGAGACCCAGTACTTC
CDR3: CASSRSLETQYF

J: TRBJ1-1
D: .
size: few
V: TRBV2
DNA: TGTGCCAGCAGAGTCGACCAGGGGAAGAGCACTGAAGCTTTCTTT
CDR3: CASRVDQGKSTEAFF

J: TRBJ2-1
D: .
size: .
V: TRBV7-9
DNA: TGTGCCAGCACCCCAAACGACGGTAGCTCCTACAATGAGCAGTTCTTC
CDR3: CASTPNDGSSYNEQFF

J: TRBJ2-3
D: .
size: .
V: TRBV7-2
DNA: TGTGCCAGCAGCTTAGCGAGAGGGCTTTTCACGCAGTATTTT
CDR3: CASSLARGLFTQYF

J: TRBJ1-2
D: .
size: few
V: TRBV2
DNA: TGTGCCAGCAGGACCGGACGGCAGGCTGCTGGCTACACCTTC
CDR3: CASRTGRQAAGYTF

J: TRBJ2-1
D: TRBD2
size: .
V: TRBV28
DNA: TGTGCCAGCAGTTCCCCGAGCGGGGGGGCTTACAATGAGCAGTTCTTC
CDR3: CASSSPSGGAYNEQFF

J: TRBJ2-1
D: TRBD2
size: .
V: TRBV28
DNA: TGTGCCAGCCTTCACCGGGGAGCGGGGCTTTACAATGAGCAGTTCTTC
CDR3: CASLHRGAGLYNEQFF

J: TRBJ2-1
D: .
size: .
V: TRBV6-4
DNA: TGTGCCAGCAGTGACGGGGGGGCCGGCTCCTACAATGAGCAGTTCTTC
CDR3: CASSDGGAGSYNEQFF

J: TRBJ1-1
D: TRBD1
size: .
V: TRBV7-2
DNA: TGTGCCAGCAGCTTAAGCCGGGACAGGGTGATGGGAGCTTTCTTT
CDR3: CASSLSRDRVMGAFF

J: TRBJ2-5
D: .
size: .
V: TRBV20-1
DNA: TGCAGTGCCCAACGAGAGACCCAGTACTTC
CDR3: CSAQRETQYF

J: TRBJ1-1
D: .
size: .
V: TRBV29-1
DNA: TGCAGCGTTGGGGGGAGTCGAGCTTTCTTT
CDR3: CSVGGSRAFF